The entry that follows covers one TCR beta chain sequence. This clone's antigen is unknown. Base qualities are not at hand, and no much larger clone is one base apart. The source of the sample is a study of blood T cell repertoires in COVID-19 (dated by TCRdb to 2018 to 2021). About the full investigation: Collaborator samples came from the United States, Italy and Spain and covered acute and convalescent phases of COVID-19. The material from the prospective study consisted of cDNA or gDNA derived from T cells, B-cell-depleted T cells, or PBMCs. Deeply sampled blood TCRbeta repertoires from subjects exposed to, actively infected with, or recovered from COVID-19 were included in the dataset. The repertoires were released in a freely available public database meant as a resource for research on the immune response to SARS-CoV-2. The samples were drawn from the first 160 participants of the ongoing ImmuneRACE study and from about 1,200 subjects provided by 6 global collaborators. A de-identified subject ID, COVID-19 status, age in years and sex were almost always included in the sample metadata. Where available, HLA class I and class II types were taken from metadata supplied by the sample provider and were not determined by assay-based typing.

According to the germline V gene (reference sequence), CDR1 reads SEHNR and CDR2 reads FQNEAQ. The CDR3 goes from the cysteine to the phenylalanine over 15 residues. Here the CDR3 DNA is all that survives: 45 bases in frame from base 1. Here V drops 5 bases and J drops 3 bases, and the junction holds 6 bases not matched to any gene. In the prospective study, participants were 18 to 89 years old, resided in about 25 geographic areas of the United States, and were enrolled through a virtual design. To assign participants to cohorts, the prospective study relied on clinical history that participants themselves reported in a screening survey and a study questionnaire. For ImmuneRACE Cohort 3, a participant was defined as recovered based on two consecutive negative NP/OP PCR tests, clearance by a healthcare professional, or resolution of symptoms. Mobile phlebotomists in the prospective study collected whole blood, serum and a nasopharyngeal or oropharyngeal swab from every participant. Over an approximately 2-month period, participants in the prospective study had the option of providing additional blood draws and questionnaires. Prospective study blood samples were shipped either frozen or at room temperature before DNA extraction.

TCRbeta CDR3 regions were amplified from genomic DNA by means of the immunoSEQ Assay, a bias-controlled multiplex PCR. In the original analysis: The number of nucleated cells in each sample was estimated by amplification of reference gene primers within the assay. Sequence reads were collapsed and filtered to measure the absolute abundance of every unique TCRbeta CDR3 rearrangement. For each sample, productive Simpson clonality was calculated as the square root of Simpson's diversity index over productive rearrangements. Held by TCRdb, this immuneACCESS table contains in-frame sequences only and omits some clones. Under half of the omission traces to an unresolved V gene where checked; the cause of the rest is unknown. V, J and clone size are taken as reported in that table, and D and trimming were inferred from the DNA itself. Recorded for this sample are about 270,000 clones; nearly 90% of them occurred a single time. The ten largest account for around 1% of the sample.

On the study overall, not on this receptor specifically: The quantity of clinical and demographic metadata differed by source and by participant and was supplied without curation.

This clonotype originated in a woman under 40 who had recovered from COVID-19. Sequenced: PBMCs or T cells enriched from blood (not recorded which). The V gene is TRBV7-9 and the J gene is TRBJ2-3; 9 bases in the junction line up with TRBD1. The nucleotide sequence is TGTGCCAGCAGCCGATGGGACAGGGCGACAGATACGCAGTATTTT. The encoded protein is CASSRWDRATDTQYF.